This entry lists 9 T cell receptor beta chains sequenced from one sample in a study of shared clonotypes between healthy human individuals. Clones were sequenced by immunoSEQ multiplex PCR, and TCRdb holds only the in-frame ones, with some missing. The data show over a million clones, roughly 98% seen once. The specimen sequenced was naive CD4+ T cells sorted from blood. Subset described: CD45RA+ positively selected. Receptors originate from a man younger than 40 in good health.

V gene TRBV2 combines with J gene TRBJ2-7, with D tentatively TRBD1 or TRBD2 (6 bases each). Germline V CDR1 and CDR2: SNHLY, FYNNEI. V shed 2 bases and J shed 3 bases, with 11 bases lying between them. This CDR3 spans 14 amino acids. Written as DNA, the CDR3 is TGTGCCAGCAGTGAAATAGGGGGAGGCTACGAGCAGTACTTC. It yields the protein CASSEIGGGYEQYF.

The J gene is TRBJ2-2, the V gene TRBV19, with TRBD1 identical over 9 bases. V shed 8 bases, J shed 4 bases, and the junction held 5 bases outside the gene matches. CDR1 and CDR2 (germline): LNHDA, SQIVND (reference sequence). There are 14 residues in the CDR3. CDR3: CASATGGFTGELFF. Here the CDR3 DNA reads TGTGCCAGTGCTACAGGGGGCTTCACCGGGGAGCTGTTTTTT.

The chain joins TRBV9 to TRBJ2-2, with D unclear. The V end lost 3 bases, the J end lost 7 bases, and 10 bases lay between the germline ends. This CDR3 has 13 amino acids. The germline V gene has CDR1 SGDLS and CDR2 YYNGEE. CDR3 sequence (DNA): TGTGCCAGCAGCGAACAGTTAAGCGGGGAGCTGTTTTTT. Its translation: CASSEQLSGELFF.

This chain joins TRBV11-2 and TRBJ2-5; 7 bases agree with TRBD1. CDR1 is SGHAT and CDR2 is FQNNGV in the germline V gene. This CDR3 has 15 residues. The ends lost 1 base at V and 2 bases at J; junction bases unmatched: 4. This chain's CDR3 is CASSLGDRVQETQYF. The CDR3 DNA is TGTGCCAGCAGCTTAGGTGACAGGGTTCAAGAGACCCAGTACTTC.

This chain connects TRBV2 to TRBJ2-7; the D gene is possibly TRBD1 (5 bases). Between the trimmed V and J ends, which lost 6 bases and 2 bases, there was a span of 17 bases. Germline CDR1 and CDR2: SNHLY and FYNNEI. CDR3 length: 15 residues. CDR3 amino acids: CASSRTLGTTYEQYF. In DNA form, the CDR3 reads TGTGCCAGCAGCCGGACACTCGGAACCACCTACGAGCAGTACTTC.

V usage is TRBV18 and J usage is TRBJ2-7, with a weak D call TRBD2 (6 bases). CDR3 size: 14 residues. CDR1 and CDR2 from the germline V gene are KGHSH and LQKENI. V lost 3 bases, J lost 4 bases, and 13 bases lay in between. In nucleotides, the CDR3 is TGTGCCAGCTCACCCGCGGGATCCGGGTACGAGCAGTACTTC. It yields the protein CASSPAGSGYEQYF.

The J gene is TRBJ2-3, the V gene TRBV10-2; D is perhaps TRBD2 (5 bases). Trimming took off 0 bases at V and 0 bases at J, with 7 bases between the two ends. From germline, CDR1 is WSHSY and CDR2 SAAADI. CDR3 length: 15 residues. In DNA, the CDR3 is TGCGCCAGCAGTGAGTCCAGAGGGAGCACAGATACGCAGTATTTT. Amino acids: CASSESRGSTDTQYF.

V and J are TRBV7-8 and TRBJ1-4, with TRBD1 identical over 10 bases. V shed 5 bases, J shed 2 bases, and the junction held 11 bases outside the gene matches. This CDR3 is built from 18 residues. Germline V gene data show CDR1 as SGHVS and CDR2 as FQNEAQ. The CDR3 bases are TGTGCCAGCAGCACCGGGACAGGGGTCTGGGGCACTAATGAAAAACTGTTTTTT. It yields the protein CASSTGTGVWGTNEKLFF.

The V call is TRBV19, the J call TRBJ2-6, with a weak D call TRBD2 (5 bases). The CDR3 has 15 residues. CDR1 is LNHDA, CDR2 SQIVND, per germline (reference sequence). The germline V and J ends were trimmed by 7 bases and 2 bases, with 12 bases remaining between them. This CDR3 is CASTQGLPGANVLTF. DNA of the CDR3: TGTGCCAGTACCCAAGGACTTCCTGGGGCCAACGTCCTGACTTTC.